A selection of T cell receptor beta chains follows, all from one sample in a study of shared clonotypes between healthy human individuals. Assay used: immunoSEQ multiplex PCR; TCRdb lists only in-frame clones, some missing. This table holds hundreds of thousands of clones, 73% found once. Specimen: memory CD4+ T cells sorted from blood. These receptors originate from a woman between 25 and 40 years old in good health. CDR3s include the opening cysteine and the closing phenylalanine or tryptophan. D genes are given only for firm matches. The size entry is marked missing in some rows and otherwise reads once, few, many or a size class.

v_gene,j_gene,d_gene,abundance,CDR3nt,CDR3aa
TRBV13,TRBJ2-7,-,-,TGTGCCAGCAGCTTAGGTTCCCCCTACGAGCAGTACTTC,CASSLGSPYEQYF
TRBV7-6,TRBJ2-1,TRBD1,-,TGTGCCAGCAGCTTAGCCTCCCACAGGGGTGGTGAGCAGTTCTTC,CASSLASHRGGEQFF
TRBV15,TRBJ1-4,-,-,TGTGCCACCAGCAGAGACCCACAGGCCCTAACGACTAATGAAAAACTGTTTTTT,CATSRDPQALTTNEKLFF
TRBV2,TRBJ2-7,-,-,TGTGCCAGCAGTGAAAGGGGACCCGAGCAGTACTTC,CASSERGPEQYF
TRBV25-1,TRBJ2-1,TRBD2,-,TGTGCCAGCAGTGATTCCGGGACTAGCGCGTACAATGAGCAGTTCTTC,CASSDSGTSAYNEQFF
TRBV5-8,TRBJ2-7,-,many,TGTGCCAGCAGCTTTATGTGGGACGACAACTCCTACGAGCAGTACTTC,CASSFMWDDNSYEQYF
TRBV10-1,TRBJ2-7,TRBD2,-,TGCGCCAGCAGTGAGGCGGGCCTAGCGGGAGCTTACGAGCAGTACTTC,CASSEAGLAGAYEQYF
TRBV7-9,TRBJ2-3,-,-,TGTGCCAGCAGCTTAGCGGGCGAAGATACGCAGTATTTT,CASSLAGEDTQYF
TRBV7-6,TRBJ2-7,-,-,TGTGCCAGCAGATCCCCCCCCGGCGTGGGCACCTACGAGCAGTACTTC,CASRSPPGVGTYEQYF
TRBV15,TRBJ2-1,TRBD1,once,TGTGCCACCAGCCGCCTCCGGCCGGGGACAGGGGGAGATAATGAGCAGTTCTTC,CATSRLRPGTGGDNEQFF
TRBV27,TRBJ2-1,-,many,TGTGCCAACGACCCTGGGGGGATAAGGGATGAGCAGTTCTTC,CANDPGGIRDEQFF
TRBV2,TRBJ1-2,-,-,TGTGCCAGCAGTCCTTGGTCGAATAACTATGGCTACACCTTC,CASSPWSNNYGYTF
TRBV15,TRBJ1-5,-,few,TGTGCCACCAGTTCGAAAGGAATGTCGTATCAGCCCCAGCATTTT,CATSSKGMSYQPQHF
TRBV28,TRBJ2-3,TRBD2,once,TGTGCCAGCAGTCCAGCCGGGACTAGCGGGTTTCTAGATACGCAGTATTTT,CASSPAGTSGFLDTQYF
TRBV5-1,TRBJ2-1,-,-,TGCGCCAGCAGCTTGCGGGCAGACTCTTACAATGAGCAGTTCTTC,CASSLRADSYNEQFF
TRBV6-5,TRBJ1-1,TRBD1,few,TGTGCCAGCAGTTCCGAAGTAGGGGGCGGGAACACTGAAGCTTTCTTT,CASSSEVGGGNTEAFF
TRBV27,TRBJ1-5,-,-,TGTGCCAGCAGTAGTGCAGGGGTCTATAGCAATCAGCCCCAGCATTTT,CASSSAGVYSNQPQHF
TRBV10-3,TRBJ2-5,-,-,TGTGCCATCAGTGTTGAGCGAGGGGAGACCCAGTACTTC,CAISVERGETQYF
TRBV6-6,TRBJ2-5,-,-,TGTGCCAGCGGGTTCGGGGAGACCCAGTACTTC,CASGFGETQYF
TRBV28,TRBJ1-5,-,-,TGTGCCAGCAGTACCCGGACCGGATATCAGCCCCAGCATTTT,CASSTRTGYQPQHF
TRBV7-6,TRBJ2-7,TRBD2,-,TGTGCCAGCAGCTTAGGGGCGGGGGGAGAGTACGAGCAGTACTTC,CASSLGAGGEYEQYF
TRBV13,TRBJ2-4,-,-,TGTGCCAGCAGCGAAGGGACCGTGGGCATTCAGTACTTC,CASSEGTVGIQYF
TRBV5-1,TRBJ2-7,-,-,TGCGCCAGCAGCTTGGAGAGGGGAGGAACGGGAGAGCAGTACTTC,CASSLERGGTGEQYF
TRBV11-2,TRBJ1-2,-,-,TGTGCCAGCAGCCTTATGGGGGGCCCTATGTGGGGCTACACCTTC,CASSLMGGPMWGYTF
TRBV18,TRBJ1-1,-,-,TGTGCCAGCTCGAAAGCCAAGGGTGGGAACACTGAAGCTTTCTTT,CASSKAKGGNTEAFF
TRBV11-2,TRBJ2-1,-,-,TGTGCCAGCAGCTTTACGGCCTTCCCCTACAATGAGCAGTTCTTC,CASSFTAFPYNEQFF
TRBV28,TRBJ1-1,-,-,TGTGCCAGCAGTAATTTACTAGGAGCTTTCTTT,CASSNLLGAFF
TRBV28,TRBJ2-7,-,-,TGTGCCAGCAGTTTTTCCACCTCCTACGAGCAGTACTTC,CASSFSTSYEQYF
TRBV10-2,TRBJ1-5,-,-,TGCGCCAGCAGTGTATTCGGTACAGGTCAGCCCCAGCATTTT,CASSVFGTGQPQHF
TRBV6-5,TRBJ1-2,-,-,-,CASSSSGYGYTF
TRBV21-1,TRBJ2-7,-,-,TGTGCCAGCAGCTTACGAAGGAGTCCCCTGCAGTACTTC,CASSLRRSPLQYF
TRBV6-5,TRBJ2-1,-,-,TGTGCCACATCCAGGGAGCGGTATGAGCAGTTCTTC,CATSRERYEQFF
TRBV6-5,TRBJ2-5,-,-,TGTGCCAGCATGGGGACGGGGGAGACCCAGTACTTC,CASMGTGETQYF
TRBV11-2,TRBJ1-2,-,-,TGTGCCAGCAGCAAGAGGACGGCTGGCTACACCTTC,CASSKRTAGYTF
TRBV2,TRBJ1-4,-,few,TGTGCCAGCAGTGTCTGGACGACTAATGAAAAACTGTTTTTT,CASSVWTTNEKLFF
TRBV2,TRBJ2-2,-,-,TGTGCCAGCAGCAACGACTTCACCGGGGAGCTGTTTTTT,CASSNDFTGELFF
TRBV29-1,TRBJ2-7,-,-,TGCAGCGCTGAGGACAGTAACTACGAGCAGTACTTC,CSAEDSNYEQYF
TRBV5-1,TRBJ2-3,-,-,TGCGCCAGCAGCTTGGTAGGCGATACGCAGTATTTT,CASSLVGDTQYF
TRBV4-1,TRBJ1-1,-,-,TGCGCCAGCAGCCAACCTCGAGGTACTGAAGCTTTCTTT,CASSQPRGTEAFF
TRBV28,TRBJ2-5,-,-,TGTGCCAGCAGTTTACGACTGGCCCGCCGGGAGACCCAGTACTTC,CASSLRLARRETQYF
TRBV27,TRBJ2-7,TRBD2,-,TGTGCCAGCAGCCGGGTGGCTAGCGGGACCGAGCAGTACTTC,CASSRVASGTEQYF
TRBV2,TRBJ2-7,TRBD1,-,TGTGCCAGCAGCGTACAGGGGTCGAGCTACGAGCAGTACTTC,CASSVQGSSYEQYF
TRBV28,TRBJ2-2,-,-,TGTGCCACCGGAGAACCCACCGGGGAGCTGTTTTTT,CATGEPTGELFF
TRBV18,TRBJ2-2,-,-,TGTGCCAGCTCACCACCTAACGGAGGGAACACCGGGGAGCTGTTTTTT,CASSPPNGGNTGELFF
TRBV30,TRBJ2-3,TRBD2,once,TGTGCCTGGAGGATGGCACGGACTAGCGGGAGTGGAGATACGCAGTATTTT,CAWRMARTSGSGDTQYF
TRBV6-5,TRBJ1-5,-,-,TGTGCCAGCAGCTACACTCCAGGGGCTCAGCCCCAGCATTTT,CASSYTPGAQPQHF
TRBV6-1,TRBJ1-5,-,-,TGTGCCAGCACTGACATCCTAGGGCCCCAGCATTTT,CASTDILGPQHF
TRBV19,TRBJ2-3,TRBD2,-,TGTGCCAGTAGTGGCCTAGCGGGAGTGTATACGCAGTATTTT,CASSGLAGVYTQYF
TRBV6-5,TRBJ2-1,-,-,TGTGCCAGCAGTTACTCCCCTACTACCCTACAGTTCTTC,CASSYSPTTLQFF
TRBV19,TRBJ2-2,TRBD2,-,TGTGCCAGTAGTATCCCGAGCGGGAGACGGTCAACCGGGGAGCTGTTTTTT,CASSIPSGRRSTGELFF
TRBV4-1,TRBJ2-7,-,-,TGCGCCAGCAGCCAAGGCCCGGTAATGGGCGAGCAGTACTTC,CASSQGPVMGEQYF
TRBV9,TRBJ1-4,TRBD1,many,TGTGCCAGCAGCCTGACGACAGGGAGTGGTGAAAAACTGTTTTTT,CASSLTTGSGEKLFF
TRBV11-2,TRBJ2-1,TRBD2,-,TGTGCCAGCAGCGCGGTAGCGGGAGCATCCTACAATGAGCAGTTCTTC,CASSAVAGASYNEQFF
TRBV11-1,TRBJ1-5,-,once,TGTGCCAGCAGCTTAGAGGAACATCAGCCCCAGCATTTT,CASSLEEHQPQHF